This T cell receptor (beta chain) emerged from a study of technical replicates of blood from a handful of donors. The CDR3 spans 16 residues. CDR1 is SGHRS, CDR2 YFSETQ, per germline. V dropped 0 bases and J dropped 3 bases, with 14 bases sitting between them. Assay used: immunoSEQ multiplex PCR; TCRdb lists only in-frame clones, some missing. Seen here are approximately 69,000 clones, roughly 97% observed once, and the top ten hold 0.2% to 0.25%. Sequencing was done on a sample of T cells isolated from PBMCs. V usage is TRBV5-1 and J usage is TRBJ2-3; no firm D call. The source is a human donor in good health. CDR3 nucleotide sequence: TGCGCCAGCAGCTTGGACAGCCGCATACGAACAGATACGCAGTATTTT. It specifies CASSLDSRIRTDTQYF.